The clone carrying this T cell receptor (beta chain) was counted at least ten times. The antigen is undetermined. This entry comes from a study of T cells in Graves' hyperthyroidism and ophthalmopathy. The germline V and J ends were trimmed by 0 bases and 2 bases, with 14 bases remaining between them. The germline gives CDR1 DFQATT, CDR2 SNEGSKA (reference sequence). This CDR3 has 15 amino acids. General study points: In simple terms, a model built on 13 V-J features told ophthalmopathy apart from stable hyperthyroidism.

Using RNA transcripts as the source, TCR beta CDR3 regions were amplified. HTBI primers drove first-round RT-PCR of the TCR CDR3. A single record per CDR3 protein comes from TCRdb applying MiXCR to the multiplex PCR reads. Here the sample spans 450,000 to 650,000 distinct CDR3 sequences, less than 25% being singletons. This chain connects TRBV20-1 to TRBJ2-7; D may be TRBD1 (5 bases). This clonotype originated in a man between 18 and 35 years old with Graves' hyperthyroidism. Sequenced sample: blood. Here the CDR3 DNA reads TGCAGTGCTAGAGATACCGGCAGGGCAACCTACGAGCAGTACTTC. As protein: CSARDTGRATYEQYF.